One T cell receptor (beta chain) is described in this entry. This clone was seen a few times. Its recognized antigen is unknown. No base-level quality is on record; no much larger clone is a single base apart. This sample is part of a study of beta chain features in type 1 diabetes (dated by TCRdb to the late 2010s). Background for the entire study: Mean age, gender distribution, total cell number and subset yield did not differ between patients and healthy donors. Regulatory and stem cell-like memory subsets were obtained from only 8 patients and roughly 8 healthy donors, while naive and central memory subsets were obtained from all 28 donors. A total of roughly 110 million sorted cells were examined across all samples, and the number of cells per subset was strongly correlated with RNA yield. In the study, recently diagnosed type 1 diabetes patients and matched healthy donors were compared on the TCRB repertoires of their sorted circulating CD4+ T cell subsets. Overall study outcomes, separate from this receptor: A moderate but significant shortening of TCRB CDR3 length was observed in type 1 diabetes patients in all four CD4+ subsets. Because the HLA sub-analyses included only small numbers of individuals, any influence of HLA type on TCRB rearrangement was left unresolved. Because cDNA rather than genomic DNA was sequenced, highly expressing activated cells could have been over-represented, although no difference in activation and CD3 levels was found between groups. Naive, central memory and regulatory TCRB repertoires appeared to be more similar among patients than among healthy donors. At VDJ recombination sites, type 1 diabetes patients had fewer insertions and more deleted nucleotides, which implies abnormalities in thymic rearrangement. Shorter templates might be favored by PCR, yet because patient and control samples were amplified and corrected together, any such skew would affect both groups equally.

The entire amount of isolated RNA was reverse transcribed using the High Capacity cDNA Reverse Transcription Kit, so the sequenced TCRB transcripts were expressed ones. Deep immunoSEQ sequencing was applied to naive, central memory and regulatory T cell samples, giving an average of about 3.4 million total reads per sample. After sorted cells were lysed in RLT buffer, RNA was extracted with DNase-treated RNeasy Micro or Mini kits, with the choice depending on cell number. To prevent cross-contamination, every cell subset was processed on its own, while patient and healthy donor samples were processed together. The immunoSEQ multiplex PCR was used to amplify TCRB sequences from cDNA, generating 87-bp fragments that spanned the CDR3 region. The amplicons were sequenced using the Illumina HiSeq platform. From the authors' description of their analysis: Synthetic template baselines were used to correct PCR bias computationally, reads within Hamming distance 2 were collapsed, and singletons that could not be merged were discarded. Reads were aligned against IMGT so that V, D and J genes, CDR3 length and insertions or deletions at six rearrangement sites could be assigned. Within each subset, clonotype counts were normalized to sorted cell number, and only after that were true diversity and Gini coefficients computed with the tcR R package. The overlap coefficient, calculated on TCRB nucleotide sequences, was used to quantify repertoire sharing. TCRdb stores this immuneACCESS table with in-frame sequences only. Part of the clones is absent; in the studies checked, under half of the shortfall reflects unresolved V genes, and no reason is known for the rest. The DNA was the basis for D and trimming; V, J and clone size are from that table. The table for this sample lists some 360,000 clones; roughly 9.8% of them were counted only once. Of the sample, 0.6% falls within the top ten clones.

From cysteine to phenylalanine, the CDR3 is 15 amino acids long. The only DNA kept is the CDR3, 45 bases in frame from the first base. Clipping removes 5 bases from V and 2 bases from J, with 6 as the unmatched junction base count. The germline V gene supplies CDR1 MNHNS and CDR2 SASEGT. Each donor gave one peripheral blood draw, roughly 0.12 L on average, collected into heparinised tubes. A BD FACSAria II and a panel including CD45RO, CCR7, CD25, CD127, CD95 and CD27 were used to sort naive, central memory, regulatory and stem cell-like memory CD4+ T cells. All sorted populations exceeded 98% purity. Right away, PBMCs were isolated by Lymphoprep density gradient centrifugation and were stained directly, with no culture step. So that batch effects would be minimized, each experiment stained and sorted samples in pairs, pairing one healthy donor with one patient.

The sequencing sample was made of central memory CD4+ T cells from blood. The source of this sequence is a man aged 25-45 years with type 1 diabetes. Recombination joined TRBV6-1 with TRBJ2-5; 9 central bases correspond to TRBD1. The sequence in DNA is TGTGCCAGCAGTCCTATTGACAGGGGGCAAGAGACCCAGTACTTC. This codes for CASSPIDRGQETQYF.